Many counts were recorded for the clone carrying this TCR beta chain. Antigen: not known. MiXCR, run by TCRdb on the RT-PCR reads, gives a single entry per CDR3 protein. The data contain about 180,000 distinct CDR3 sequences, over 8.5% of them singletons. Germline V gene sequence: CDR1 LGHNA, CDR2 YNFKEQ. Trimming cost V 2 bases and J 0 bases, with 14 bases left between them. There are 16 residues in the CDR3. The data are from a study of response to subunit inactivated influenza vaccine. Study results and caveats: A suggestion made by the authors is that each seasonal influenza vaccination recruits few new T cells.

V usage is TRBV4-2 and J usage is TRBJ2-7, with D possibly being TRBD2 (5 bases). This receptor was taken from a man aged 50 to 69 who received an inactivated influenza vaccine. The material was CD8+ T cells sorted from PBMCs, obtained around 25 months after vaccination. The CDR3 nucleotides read TGTGCCAGCAGCCAATTGGGCGGAGGCGGCTCCTACGAGCAGTACTTC. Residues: CASSQLGGGGSYEQYF.